One and the same sample provided the 22 T cell receptor beta chains below, sequenced in a study of T cell responses to AZD1222 COVID-19 vaccine. Measured with immunoSEQ multiplex PCR; TCRdb has only the in-frame clones, and not every one. The sample includes approximately 61,000 clones, about four fifths of them seen just once. The sequencing here drew on peripheral blood, taken 28 days after the second AZD1222 dose. The receptors come from an adult who received the AZD1222 COVID-19 vaccine.

V usage is TRBV6-1 and J usage is TRBJ1-2; D may be TRBD1 (5 bases). From germline, CDR1 is MNHNS and CDR2 SASEGT. V gave up 1 base and J gave up 11 bases, with 17 bases separating them. This CDR3 contains 14 residues. CDR3 sequence (DNA): TGTGCCAGCAGTGAAGGGGCAGGGAAATTCGCGTACACCTTC. This translates into CASSEGAGKFAYTF.

This clone was counted once. This rearrangement joins TRBV28 to TRBJ1-4; 9 nucleotides agree with TRBD1. CDR3 length: 16 residues. Germline trimming cut 6 bases from V and 7 bases from J; bases unmatched to any gene: 12. Germline values: CDR1 MDHEN, CDR2 SYDVKM. The CDR3 spells CASSTGQGRISEKLFF. The CDR3 DNA follows: TGTGCCAGCAGCACGGGACAGGGTCGGATTAGTGAAAAACTGTTTTTT.

The V and J genes are TRBV7-9 and TRBJ2-7; possible D gene TRBD2, 6 bases. Germline-derived CDR1 and CDR2 are SEHNR and FQNEAQ (reference sequence). V lost 3 bases, J lost 4 bases, and 16 bases lay in between. This CDR3 contains 15 residues. In DNA form, the CDR3 reads TGTGCCAGCAGCTTTGGGATAGCGGAGCCTTACGAGCAGTACTTC. Translating gives CASSFGIAEPYEQYF.

The chain couples TRBV27 to TRBJ2-7; 13 bases map to TRBD2. This CDR3 region has 15 residues. The V gene end was trimmed by 5 bases and the J gene end by 4 bases; junction bases not matched to a gene: 5. CDR1 and CDR2 (germline): MNHEY, SMNVEV (reference sequence). DNA of the CDR3: TGTGCCAGCAGTAGCGGACTAGCGGGAGTTTACGAGCAGTACTTC. Translation gives CASSSGLAGVYEQYF.

The rearrangement uses TRBV10-3 and TRBJ1-1; maybe TRBD1 (6 bases). Germline loops: CDR1 ENHRY, CDR2 SYGVKD. The V gene lost 4 bases and the J gene lost 1 base, with 13 bases spanning the gap. The CDR3 has 15 amino acids. DNA of the CDR3: TGTGCCATCAGTGGACTAGAGGGACAGAACACTGAAGCTTTCTTT. The encoded protein is CAISGLEGQNTEAFF.

This rearrangement joins TRBV30 to TRBJ1-1; 9 bases align to TRBD1. The ends lost 2 bases at V and 6 bases at J; junction bases unmatched: 13. The CDR3 runs 16 residues. Germline V gives CDR1 GTSNPN, CDR2 SVGIG (reference sequence). The CDR3, as DNA: TGTGCCTGGAGTACCCCGGGACAGGGAGAATTTTCTGAAGCTTTCTTT. It encodes CAWSTPGQGEFSEAFF.

This chain connects TRBV5-1 to TRBJ2-1; tentative D call: TRBD1 (5 bases). Trimming shortened V by 0 bases and J by 5 bases, and 15 bases separated the two germline ends. Germline V gene sequence: CDR1 SGHRS, CDR2 YFSETQ. The CDR3 loop spans 16 amino acids. CDR3 coding DNA: TGCGCCAGCAGCTTGGTGAAAGGGGTTGGAAACAATGAGCAGTTCTTC. Translated, it gives CASSLVKGVGNNEQFF. The full variable domain, with the rest looked up from reference TRBV5-1 and TRBJ2-1, is KAGVTQTPRYLIKTRGQQVTLSCSPISGHRSVSWYQQTPGQGLQFLFEYFSETQRNKGNFPGRFSGRQFSNSRSEMNVSTLELGDSALYLCASSLVKGVGNNEQFFGPGTRLTVL.

This clone showed up just once. J is TRBJ2-7 and V is TRBV7-6, with TRBD2 matching over 13 bases. The germline CDR1 and CDR2 sequences are SGHVS and FNYEAQ. Trimming at V came to 5 bases and at J to 7 bases, leaving 8 bases not matched to a gene. The CDR3 runs 15 residues. In DNA, the CDR3 is TGTGCCAGCAGCCTACTAGCGGGAGGGCCGGATGAGCAGTACTTC. Protein: CASSLLAGGPDEQYF.

V and J are TRBV4-3 and TRBJ2-1; D is undetermined. The CDR3 runs 14 residues. The V gene lost 0 bases and the J gene lost 5 bases, with 8 bases spanning the gap. CDR1 is LGHNA, CDR2 YSLEER, per germline. The CDR3 sequence is CASSQDPENNEQFF. Here the CDR3 DNA reads TGCGCCAGCAGCCAAGATCCAGAAAACAATGAGCAGTTCTTC.

The J gene is TRBJ2-7, the V gene TRBV27; tentatively, D is TRBD2 (6 bases). V lost 4 bases and J lost 2, with 18 bases in between. Germline loops: CDR1 MNHEY, CDR2 SMNVEV (reference sequence). The CDR3 covers 16 residues. In DNA form, the CDR3 reads TGTGCCAGCAGTTCCTACACTAGCTATAGACCCTACGAGCAGTACTTC. It is translated as CASSSYTSYRPYEQYF.

This clone was counted between two and nine times. The chain links TRBV5-1 to TRBJ2-7; the match to TRBD1 covers 7 bases. Trimming at V came to 0 bases and at J to 2 bases, leaving 8 bases not matched to a gene. The germline gives CDR1 SGHRS, CDR2 YFSETQ. The CDR3 extends over 16 amino acids. The CDR3 protein is CASSLGQGVRTYEQYF. The CDR3 coding sequence is TGCGCCAGCAGCTTGGGACAGGGCGTAAGAACCTACGAGCAGTACTTC.

DNA for the CDR3: TGTGCCAGCAGTTTACATGGCGACAGGACAAACTATGGCTACACCTTC. It codes for CASSLHGDRTNYGYTF. The V call is TRBV27, the J call TRBJ1-2, with D possibly TRBD1 on 6 matching bases. This CDR3 is 16 amino acids long. Trimming shortened V by 2 bases and J by 2 bases, and 15 bases separated the two germline ends. The germline gives CDR1 MNHEY, CDR2 SMNVEV (reference sequence).

CDR3 loop: CASSERGRGETQYF. For the CDR3, the DNA is TGTGCCAGCAGTGAAAGGGGGCGCGGGGAGACCCAGTACTTC. The V and J genes are TRBV2 and TRBJ2-5; 7 bases fit TRBD1. With 2 bases clipped from V and 5 bases from J, the junction kept 5 bases outside the gene matches. CDR1 and CDR2 from the germline V gene are SNHLY and FYNNEI. The CDR3 is 14 residues long. The variable domain in full, with the rest retrieved from reference TRBV2 and TRBJ2-5, is EPEVTQTPSHQVTQMGQEVILRCVPISNHLYFYWYRQILGQKVEFLVSFYNNEISEKSEIFDDQFSVERPDGSNFTLKIRSTKLEDSAMYFCASSERGRGETQYFGPGTRLLVL.

The chain uses TRBV7-3 and TRBJ2-1; 13 bases align to TRBD2. Germline assignment: CDR1 SGHTA and CDR2 FQGTGA. The CDR3 totals 17 residues. V gave up 0 bases and J gave up 4 bases; unmatched junction bases: 3. The CDR3, as DNA: TGTGCCAGCAGCTTAACGTCGGGACTAGCGGGATACAATGAGCAGTTCTTC. Protein: CASSLTSGLAGYNEQFF.

The rearrangement joins TRBV3-1 (or the pseudogene TRBV3-2) to TRBJ2-7; D may be TRBD2 (5 bases). From germline, CDR1 is LGHDT and CDR2 YNNKEL (reference sequence). The CDR3 is made up of 13 amino acids. The V gene lost 4 bases and the J gene lost 3 bases, with 10 bases spanning the gap. CDR3 in amino acids: CASSLLGVYEQYF. The CDR3 DNA sequence: TGTGCCAGCAGCCTACTCGGGGTCTACGAGCAGTACTTC.

The chain combines TRBV21-1 with TRBJ1-1; the table calls TRBD1, which could not be checked here. TRBV21-1 is noted as a pseudogene. This CDR3 spans 16 amino acids. The CDR3 loop is CASSTDSRRMNTEAFF. Written as DNA, the CDR3 is TGTGCCAGCAGCACAGACAGCAGGAGAATGAACACTGAAGCTTTCTTT.

As to this clone: A read error may produce the germline difference seen at one junction end. The rearrangement links TRBV18 to TRBJ2-7; TRBD1 is a possible D gene (6 bases). Germline V gives CDR1 KGHSH, CDR2 LQKENI. CDR3 length equals 13 residues. The CDR3: CASTPSTGYEQYF. CDR3 coding DNA: TGTGCCAGCACACCCTCAACAGGGTACGAGCAGTACTTC.

V and J are TRBV24-1 and TRBJ2-7, with TRBD2 matching over 13 bases. J lost 3 bases, V lost 6 bases, and 19 bases had no gene match. Germline CDR1 KGHDR, CDR2 SFDVKD. This CDR3 has 20 residues. The CDR3 loop reads CATSKCCWTSGRSGIYEQYF. As DNA, the CDR3 is TGTGCCACCAGTAAGTGTTGTTGGACTAGCGGGAGATCGGGCATCTACGAGCAGTACTTC.

The rearrangement links TRBV14 to TRBJ1-5; D is ambiguous. The CDR3 spans 14 residues. V lost 0 bases and J 4 bases, leaving 7 bases between the germline ends. Germline V gene lookup returns CDR1 SGHDN and CDR2 FVKESK. The CDR3 loop is CASSQDGINQPQHF. The CDR3 DNA is TGTGCCAGCAGCCAAGACGGCATAAATCAGCCCCAGCATTTT.

The V and J genes are TRBV19 and TRBJ1-1; TRBD1 aligns across 10 bases. Germline V gives CDR1 LNHDA, CDR2 SQIVND (reference sequence). Trimming took 9 bases from V and 5 from J; bases not matched to a gene: 15. This CDR3 has 16 residues. CDR3 residues: CASVVKEGQGETEAFF. The CDR3 nucleotides are TGTGCCAGCGTAGTAAAAGAAGGACAGGGGGAAACTGAAGCTTTCTTT.

This clone was observed a few times. V usage is TRBV6-2 or TRBV6-3 and J usage is TRBJ2-2, with TRBD1 identical over 10 bases. Germline-derived CDR1 and CDR2 are MNHEY and SVGEGT. The CDR3 has 16 amino acids. With 2 bases clipped from V and 9 bases from J, the junction kept 9 bases outside the gene matches. CDR3 in amino acids: CASSYEGTGALWELFF. Here the CDR3 DNA reads TGTGCCAGCAGTTACGAGGGGACAGGGGCGTTGTGGGAGCTGTTTTTT.

The V and J genes are TRBV27 and TRBJ2-5; D call uncertain. The V end was cut by 8 bases, the J end by 0 bases, with 10 bases between. CDR3 length: 13 amino acids. Looked up from germline, CDR1 is MNHEY and CDR2 is SMNVEV (reference sequence). The CDR3 DNA reads TGTGCCAGCTCGCGGAGAAACCAAGAGACCCAGTACTTC. Its translation: CASSRRNQETQYF.